This T cell receptor (beta chain) derives from a study of T cells after yellow fever vaccination. The study's findings and limits: Peak timing came faster in the weaker secondary response, day 5 versus 15. The CD4 and CD8 compartments had a small share of their clonotypes in common.

A universal primer site and UMIs were added as TCR cDNA was made by 5'RACE template switching. MiXCR, run by TCRdb on the 5' RACE reads, gives a single entry per CDR3 protein. The sample has under 700,000 distinct CDR3 sequences; about a sixth are singletons. This clonotype was seen ten or more times. Antigen specificity is unknown. CDR1 and CDR2 from the germline V gene are SGHRS and YFSETQ. The CDR3 sequence is 14 residues long. V shed 4 bases, J shed 3 bases, and the junction held 6 bases outside the gene matches. The rearrangement joins TRBV5-1 to TRBJ1-2, with 7 bases lining up with TRBD1. The receptor was isolated from a man aged 18-30 years who received the YFV17D yellow fever vaccine. Source: PBMCs, taken 5 days after the first yellow fever vaccination. CDR3 region: CASSRDRVDYGYTF. The DNA for the CDR3 is TGCGCCAGCAGCAGAGACAGGGTAGACTATGGCTACACCTTC.